Below are 23 T cell receptor beta chains sequenced from a single sample in a study of cytomegalovirus exposure and HLA in healthy donors. Vbeta (60) and Jbeta (13) primers were used in the PCR. Profiled with immunoSEQ multiplex PCR; TCRdb holds only in-frame clones, not every one. The table records about 140,000 clones, roughly three quarters of them present only once. The sample taken for sequencing was PBMCs. The receptors derive from a man aged 35-49 years in good health and CMV-seronegative.

The chain couples TRBV5-1 to TRBJ2-7, with 9 bases fitting TRBD2. The CDR3 extends over 13 amino acids. The germline CDR1 and CDR2 sequences are SGHRS and YFSETQ. Losses at the gene ends were 4 bases for V and 6 bases for J; bases not matched to a gene: 5. The CDR3 loop reads CASSGGLAAEQYF. CDR3 nucleotides: TGCGCCAGCAGCGGGGGACTAGCTGCCGAGCAGTACTTC.

V usage is TRBV19 and J usage is TRBJ1-4, with 9 bases that match TRBD1. This CDR3 region has 14 residues. The V gene end was trimmed by 0 bases and the J gene end by 9 bases; junction bases not matched to a gene: 2. Per germline, CDR1 LNHDA and CDR2 SQIVND (reference sequence). The CDR3 loop reads CASSIDGTGQKLFF. The CDR3 DNA reads TGTGCCAGTAGTATAGATGGGACAGGGCAAAAACTGTTTTTT.

This rearrangement joins TRBV7-2 to TRBJ1-3; 9 nucleotides line up with TRBD1. Germline V CDR1 and CDR2: SGHTA, FQGNSA. This CDR3 is 17 amino acids long. Losses at the gene ends were 5 bases for V and 1 base for J; bases not matched to a gene: 9. The CDR3 here is CASSELGTGLSGNTIYF. The CDR3 DNA reads as TGTGCCAGCAGCGAGTTAGGGACAGGGTTGTCTGGAAACACCATATATTTT.

The chain joins TRBV19 to TRBJ2-7, with TRBD1 matching over 8 bases. Germline V lookup: CDR1 LNHDA, CDR2 SQIVND (reference sequence). This CDR3 region has 14 residues. V shed 2 bases and J 6 bases; nucleotides not matched to a gene: 6. The CDR3 DNA reads as TGTGCCAGTAGTATATTTTCAGGGGGCTCCGAGCAGTACTTC. It specifies CASSIFSGGSEQYF.

The V gene is TRBV5-1, the J gene TRBJ2-7, with D possibly matching TRBD1 (6 bases). With 5 bases removed from V and 3 bases from J, the gap between germline ends came to 9 bases. There are 12 residues in the CDR3. The germline CDR1 and CDR2 sequences are SGHRS and YFSETQ. The chain's CDR3 is CASRRTVYEQYF. The CDR3 DNA sequence: TGCGCCAGCAGGAGGACAGTCTACGAGCAGTACTTC.

V is TRBV18 and J is TRBJ1-2; TRBD1 might be the D (6 bases). The CDR3 sequence is 15 residues long. V was trimmed by 3 bases and J by 0 bases, leaving 11 bases between them. CDR1 and CDR2 from the germline V gene are KGHSH and LQKENI. The CDR3 DNA sequence: TGTGCCAGCTCACCGCCAGGGGAGTCTAACTATGGCTACACCTTC. Translated: CASSPPGESNYGYTF.

The V and J genes are TRBV14 and TRBJ2-5; 9 bases fit TRBD2. V gave up 3 bases and J gave up 2 bases; unmatched junction bases: 4. The CDR3 loop spans 15 amino acids. CDR1 and CDR2 from the germline V gene are SGHDN and FVKESK. DNA of the CDR3: TGTGCCAGCAGCCACTTAGCGGGAGTTCAAGAGACCCAGTACTTC. Translating gives CASSHLAGVQETQYF.

The chain recombines TRBV5-6 with TRBJ2-7; 10 bases align to TRBD1. J lost 5 bases, V lost 2 bases, and 7 bases had no gene match. Germline CDR1 is SGHDT and CDR2 is YYEEEE. The CDR3 spans 15 residues. Written as DNA, the CDR3 is TGTGCCAGCAGCTTAGAGACAGGGGGCCCACACGAGCAGTACTTC. Translated: CASSLETGGPHEQYF. The full variable domain, rest sourced from reference TRBV5-6 and TRBJ2-7, is DAGVTQSPTHLIKTRGQQVTLRCSPKSGHDTVSWYQQALGQGPQFIFQYYEEEERQRGNFPDRFSGHQFPNYSSELNVNALLLGDSALYLCASSLETGGPHEQYFGPGTRLTVT.

The V gene is TRBV29-1, the J gene TRBJ2-5; 8 nucleotides align to TRBD1. Trimming removed 4 bases from V and 5 bases from J; junction bases left unmatched: 6. CDR1 SQVTM and CDR2 ANQGSEA come from the germline V gene. This CDR3 has 13 amino acids. In DNA, the CDR3 is TGCAGCGTTGGGGGGGACAGGTTTGAGACCCAGTACTTC. Translating gives CSVGGDRFETQYF.

The V gene is TRBV25-1, the J gene TRBJ2-7, with 10 bases aligning to TRBD2. CDR1 and CDR2 from the germline V gene are MGHDK and SYGVNS. J lost 5 bases, V lost 4 bases, and 8 bases had no gene match. This CDR3 contains 15 residues. CDR3 residues: CASSGIAGGKNEQYF. As DNA, the CDR3 is TGTGCCAGCAGTGGCATAGCGGGGGGCAAAAACGAGCAGTACTTC.

The chain uses TRBV7-9 and TRBJ1-3; TRBD1 might be the D (6 bases). Trimming left V 1 base short and J 1 base short, with 11 bases between. The CDR3 length is 16 residues. From germline, CDR1 is SEHNR and CDR2 FQNEAQ (reference sequence). The CDR3 coding sequence is TGTGCCAGCAGCTTAGGGCGGGGGGCGTCTGGAAACACCATATATTTT. It codes for CASSLGRGASGNTIYF.

The chain links TRBV5-1 to TRBJ2-7; 10 positions agree with TRBD1. The CDR3 totals 15 residues. Germline CDR1 SGHRS, CDR2 YFSETQ. The V segment lost 1 base and the J segment 0 bases; nucleotides outside the gene matches: 1. DNA of the CDR3: TGCGCCAGCAGCTTGAGACAGGGGGCCTCCTACGAGCAGTACTTC. This sequence encodes CASSLRQGASYEQYF.

The rearrangement uses TRBV18 and TRBJ1-2; 7 nucleotides line up with TRBD1. CDR3 length equals 15 residues. Germline V gives CDR1 KGHSH, CDR2 LQKENI. V dropped 3 bases and J dropped 6; count of bases not matched to a gene: 10. CDR3 coding DNA: TGTGCCAGCTCACCTAAAATGACAGGGAACGATGGCTACACCTTC. This translates into CASSPKMTGNDGYTF.

This clone was observed a few times. The chain combines TRBV10-3 with TRBJ2-7, with 10 nucleotides matching TRBD1. J was trimmed by 3 bases and V by 3 bases; bases with no gene match: 14. Germline CDR1 and CDR2: ENHRY and SYGVKD. The CDR3 has 18 amino acids. CDR3 loop: CAISEGFRGQGQLYEQYF. The CDR3 DNA is TGTGCCATCAGTGAAGGGTTTAGGGGACAGGGGCAACTCTACGAGCAGTACTTC.

The V call is TRBV7-9, the J call TRBJ1-5; TRBD1 is a possible D gene (5 bases). V lost 4 bases, J lost 3 bases, and 19 bases lay in between. Germline CDR1 and CDR2: SEHNR and FQNEAQ (reference sequence). The CDR3 is made up of 17 amino acids. The CDR3 reads CASSWGGGPYNNQPQHF. CDR3 DNA: TGTGCCAGCAGCTGGGGGGGAGGACCTTACAACAATCAGCCCCAGCATTTT.

J is TRBJ1-5 and V is TRBV19; weak D call: TRBD1 (5 bases). This CDR3 is 16 amino acids long. CDR1 is LNHDA, CDR2 SQIVND, per germline (reference sequence). V lost 2 bases, J lost 2 bases, and 13 bases lay in between. DNA for the CDR3: TGTGCCAGTAGTATATTTGGCAGGGATGGCAATCAGCCCCAGCATTTT. This encodes CASSIFGRDGNQPQHF.

The rearrangement links TRBV7-8 to TRBJ2-1; 9 nucleotides align to TRBD2. Germline V lookup: CDR1 SGHVS, CDR2 FQNEAQ. The CDR3 consists of 18 residues. The V gene end was trimmed by 3 bases and the J gene end by 0 bases; junction bases not matched to a gene: 9. Written as DNA, the CDR3 is TGTGCCAGCAGCTTCGGCCTAGCGGGGACCAGCTCCTACAATGAGCAGTTCTTC. Its protein is CASSFGLAGTSSYNEQFF.

The gene calls are TRBV5-1 and TRBJ1-1; D might be TRBD1 (6 bases). There are 14 residues in the CDR3. Germline V lookup: CDR1 SGHRS, CDR2 YFSETQ. The germline V and J ends were trimmed by 3 bases and 1 base, with 10 bases remaining between them. This CDR3 is CASSSGTPNTEAFF. Here the CDR3 DNA reads TGCGCCAGCAGCTCCGGGACACCGAACACTGAAGCTTTCTTT. Combining the CDR3 with reference TRBV5-1 and TRBJ1-1 gives the whole variable domain KAGVTQTPRYLIKTRGQQVTLSCSPISGHRSVSWYQQTPGQGLQFLFEYFSETQRNKGNFPGRFSGRQFSNSRSEMNVSTLELGDSALYLCASSSGTPNTEAFFGQGTRLTVV.

The chain couples TRBV18 to TRBJ2-6; 7 bases map to TRBD1. CDR1 is KGHSH and CDR2 is LQKENI in the germline V gene. CDR3 size: 18 residues. With 3 bases clipped from V and 0 bases from J, the junction kept 8 bases outside the gene matches. The CDR3 sequence is CASSPLGDSFSGANVLTF. CDR3 DNA: TGTGCCAGCTCACCCCTGGGGGACAGCTTCTCTGGGGCCAACGTCCTGACTTTC.

The V call is TRBV5-1, the J call TRBJ2-2, with 10 bases lining up with TRBD1. The germline V gene has CDR1 SGHRS and CDR2 YFSETQ. This CDR3 region has 16 residues. V shed 4 bases, J shed 4 bases, and the junction held 7 bases outside the gene matches. The CDR3 DNA sequence: TGCGCCAGCAGCATCGGACAGGGGGGAGGCACCGGGGAGCTGTTTTTT. Translation: CASSIGQGGGTGELFF.

This chain joins TRBV30 and TRBJ1-2; D call uncertain. Germline CDR1 and CDR2: GTSNPN and SVGIG (reference sequence). Trimming left V 1 base short and J 2 bases short, with 5 bases between. This CDR3 contains 12 residues. CDR3 sequence: CAWSDGNYGYTF. The CDR3 DNA reads as TGTGCCTGGAGTGACGGGAACTATGGCTACACCTTC.

The chain carries TRBV19 and TRBJ2-1; 8 bases line up with TRBD2. The length of the CDR3 is 15 residues. J lost 1 base, V lost 5 bases, and 4 bases had no gene match. From germline, CDR1 is LNHDA and CDR2 SQIVND (reference sequence). CDR3 region: CASSAPSGSYNEQFF. The CDR3 bases are TGTGCCAGTAGTGCCCCTAGCGGGTCCTACAATGAGCAGTTCTTC.

The V and J genes are TRBV19 and TRBJ2-3, with 9 positions matching TRBD1. This CDR3 is 15 amino acids long. From germline, CDR1 is LNHDA and CDR2 SQIVND (reference sequence). The J segment lost 0 bases and the V segment lost 9 bases, leaving 7 bases of the junction unmatched. The CDR3 spells CASKQGAVSTDTQYF. CDR3 DNA sequence: TGTGCCAGCAAACAGGGGGCCGTTAGCACAGATACGCAGTATTTT.